This T cell receptor beta chain was sequenced in a study of cytomegalovirus exposure and HLA in healthy donors. Using immunoSEQ multiplex PCR, the repertoire was profiled, and TCRdb retains in-frame clones only, with some absent. The repertoire holds some 240,000 clones, with approximately 87% as singletons. The clonotype comes from a woman aged 18-35 years in good health and CMV-seronegative. The sample comprised PBMCs.

In DNA, the CDR3 is TGTGCCAGCAGTTTATCGGCGACTGCCTATGGCTACACCTTC. Protein: CASSLSATAYGYTF. The chain combines TRBV27 with TRBJ1-2; unclear D gene. Looked up from germline, CDR1 is MNHEY and CDR2 is SMNVEV (reference sequence). V lost 0 bases and J 4 bases, leaving 9 bases between the germline ends. The CDR3 loop spans 14 amino acids.